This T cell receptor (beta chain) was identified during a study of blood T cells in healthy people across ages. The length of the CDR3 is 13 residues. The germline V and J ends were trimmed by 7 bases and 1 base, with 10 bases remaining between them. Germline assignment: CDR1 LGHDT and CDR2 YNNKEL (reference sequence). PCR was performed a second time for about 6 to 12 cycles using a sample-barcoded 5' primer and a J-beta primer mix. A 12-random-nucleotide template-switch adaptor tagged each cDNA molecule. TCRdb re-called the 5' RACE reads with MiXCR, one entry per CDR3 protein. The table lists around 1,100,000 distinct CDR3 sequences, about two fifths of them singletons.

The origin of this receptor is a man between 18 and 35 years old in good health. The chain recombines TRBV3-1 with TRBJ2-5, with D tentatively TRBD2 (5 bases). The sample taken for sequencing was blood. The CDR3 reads CASTLGLQETQYF. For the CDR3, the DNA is TGTGCCAGCACCTTAGGACTCCAAGAGACCCAGTACTTC.